The 24 T cell receptor beta chains presented below share a single source sample, sequenced in a study of T cell changes during pregnancy in multiple sclerosis. Repertoires were generated with immunoSEQ multiplex PCR, while TCRdb's copy carries only in-frame clones and drops some. The sample includes 43,000 or so clones, roughly 92% of them seen just once. The sequences come from peripheral blood, collected in the third trimester of pregnancy. The receptors shown here come from a female donor with multiple sclerosis, enrolled in a pregnancy study.

Written as DNA, the CDR3 is TGTGCCAGTAAGGACACCAACACCGGGGAGCTGTTTTTT. Protein product: CASKDTNTGELFF. V is TRBV19 and J is TRBJ2-2, with D perhaps TRBD1 (5 bases). V lost 7 bases, J lost 2 bases, and 8 bases lay in between. The CDR3 is 13 residues long. CDR1 LNHDA and CDR2 SQIVND come from the germline V gene (reference sequence).

The chain links TRBV19 to TRBJ2-7, with no clear D. In germline, CDR1 is LNHDA, CDR2 SQIVND (reference sequence). The V gene lost 5 bases and the J gene lost 4 bases, with 21 bases spanning the gap. This CDR3 spans 16 amino acids. The CDR3 loop reads CASSVITGSLAYEQYF. The CDR3 DNA reads TGTGCCAGTAGTGTGATCACCGGGTCCCTGGCATACGAGCAGTACTTC.

The chain couples TRBV11-2 to TRBJ2-7; D possibly corresponds to TRBD2 (6 bases). The CDR3 is 14 amino acids. V was pared by 0 bases and J by 2 bases, with 8 bases between. Per germline, CDR1 SGHAT and CDR2 FQNNGV. The chain's CDR3 is CASSLDRGTYEQYF. CDR3 bases: TGTGCCAGCAGCTTAGATCGGGGGACCTACGAGCAGTACTTC.

This clone was observed once. This chain uses TRBV4-1 with TRBJ1-2; D is unresolved. Germline V CDR1 and CDR2: MGHRA, YSYEKL. The CDR3 loop spans 17 amino acids. V gave up 0 bases and J gave up 3 bases, with 17 bases separating them. CDR3 loop: CASSQDRSSRQDYGYTF. The CDR3, as DNA: TGCGCCAGCAGCCAAGATCGCAGCAGCAGGCAGGACTATGGCTACACCTTC.

The chain is built from TRBV28 and TRBJ2-7, with a possible D match to TRBD1 (6 bases). Germline loops: CDR1 MDHEN, CDR2 SYDVKM. Trimming took off 6 bases at V and 3 bases at J, with 15 bases between the two ends. CDR3 length: 14 residues. The CDR3 coding sequence is TGTGCCAGCAGCCTACAGGGCCCCCTCTACGAGCAGTACTTC. Residues: CASSLQGPLYEQYF.

The chain carries TRBV4-3 and TRBJ2-7, with 8 bases aligning to TRBD1. V trimming: 3 bases; J trimming: 1 base; junction bases outside the gene matches: 2. CDR1 is LGHNA, CDR2 YSLEER, per germline. This CDR3 region has 14 residues. The CDR3 loop reads CASSQDRVSYEQYF. The CDR3 DNA reads as TGCGCCAGCAGCCAGGACAGGGTATCCTACGAGCAGTACTTC.

The rearrangement links TRBV7-2 to TRBJ2-1; 7 bases line up with TRBD2. Germline trimming cut 6 bases from V and 3 bases from J; bases unmatched to any gene: 5. The CDR3 loop spans 14 amino acids. Per the germline V gene, CDR1 is SGHTA and CDR2 is FQGNSA. The CDR3 DNA reads TGTGCCAGCAGTCAATCTAGCGGCTACAATGAGCAGTTCTTC. Protein product: CASSQSSGYNEQFF.

The chain employs TRBV18 and TRBJ2-5; a possible D gene is TRBD2 (7 bases). CDR1 and CDR2 from the germline V gene are KGHSH and LQKENI. V was shortened by 3 bases and J by 2 bases, with 16 bases between the two germline ends. This CDR3 spans 16 amino acids. The CDR3 spells CASSPTLGRGQETQYF. In nucleotides, the CDR3 is TGTGCCAGCTCACCGACCCTGGGGAGGGGGCAAGAGACCCAGTACTTC.

This sequence joins TRBV18 and TRBJ2-7; TRBD2 aligns across 10 bases. This CDR3 is 16 amino acids long. With V trimmed by 3 bases and J by 3 bases, 8 bases remained unmatched. The V gene's germline CDR1 is KGHSH and CDR2 LQKENI. CDR3 sequence: CASSPGLAGALYEQYF. The DNA of the CDR3 is TGTGCCAGCTCACCTGGTCTAGCGGGAGCGCTCTACGAGCAGTACTTC.

V usage is TRBV11-3 and J usage is TRBJ2-3; 11 bases are shared with TRBD2. The CDR3 loop spans 16 amino acids. After removal of 6 bases from V and 3 bases from J, the junction contained 8 bases not matched to a gene. The germline CDR1 and CDR2 sequences are SGHNT and YENEEA. This CDR3 reads CASSSLGTSGTDTQYF. The CDR3 DNA follows: TGTGCCAGCAGTTCCCTCGGGACTAGCGGAACAGATACGCAGTATTTT.

The rearrangement uses TRBV7-9 and TRBJ2-1, with 10 bases that match TRBD2. The CDR3 has 14 residues. The V gene end was trimmed by 5 bases and the J gene end by 3 bases; junction bases not matched to a gene: 1. Germline V gene sequence: CDR1 SEHNR, CDR2 FQNEAQ (reference sequence). CDR3 residues: CASSRTSGYNEQFF. Written as DNA, the CDR3 is TGTGCCAGCAGCCGGACTAGCGGCTACAATGAGCAGTTCTTC.

The chain couples TRBV10-3 to TRBJ2-7; 11 positions match TRBD2. The CDR3 extends over 16 amino acids. The germline V gene encodes CDR1 ENHRY and CDR2 SYGVKD. The J segment lost 4 bases and the V segment lost 2 bases, leaving 7 bases of the junction unmatched. CDR3 DNA sequence: TGTGCCATCAGTGAGGATCTAGCGGGAGGACCGTACGAGCAGTACTTC. This gives the protein CAISEDLAGGPYEQYF.

The V call is TRBV2, the J call TRBJ2-7; 9 bases map to TRBD2. Germline CDR1 reads SNHLY; CDR2 reads FYNNEI. The CDR3 is 14 amino acids. Trimming removed 11 bases from V and 0 bases from J; junction bases left unmatched: 8. The DNA for the CDR3 is TGTGCCGGGAACGGGCGGGAGGGCTCCTACGAGCAGTACTTC. Protein sequence: CAGNGREGSYEQYF.

V gene TRBV7-9 combines with J gene TRBJ2-5; 7 nucleotides match TRBD2. The CDR3 is 16 residues long. Germline loops: CDR1 SEHNR, CDR2 FQNEAQ (reference sequence). The J segment lost 0 bases and the V segment lost 3 bases, leaving 7 bases of the junction unmatched. CDR3 DNA sequence: TGTGCCAGCAGCTTCTGGGGGGAGGGGTACCAAGAGACCCAGTACTTC. Its protein product is CASSFWGEGYQETQYF.

Concerning this clone itself: At the DNA level, this CDR3 is encoded by other sequences in the same sample as well. V is TRBV6-4 and J is TRBJ2-1, with TRBD2 identical over 8 bases. From germline, CDR1 is MRHNA and CDR2 SNTAGT. The CDR3 covers 15 residues. With V trimmed by 0 bases and J by 4 bases, 2 bases remained unmatched. This CDR3 is CASSDSAGGYNEQFF. The CDR3 DNA follows: TGTGCCAGCAGTGACTCGGCGGGAGGATACAATGAGCAGTTCTTC.

The rearrangement joins TRBV11-2 to TRBJ2-7; TRBD2 is a possible D gene (5 bases). CDR1 is SGHAT, CDR2 FQNNGV, per germline. Deletions cut 5 bases from V and 2 bases from J, with 13 bases between. The CDR3 sequence is 14 residues long. The CDR3 nucleotides read TGTGCCAGCAGCCCCCGGAGCGGACCCTACGAGCAGTACTTC. Protein sequence: CASSPRSGPYEQYF.

V usage is TRBV19 and J usage is TRBJ2-1; the D gene is possibly TRBD1 (5 bases). The V and J ends lost 3 bases and 2 bases respectively, with 14 bases between them. The CDR3 is 16 residues long. Germline CDR1 LNHDA, CDR2 SQIVND (reference sequence). The CDR3 region has the DNA TGTGCCAGTAGTATCACAAGCAGGGTCACCTACAATGAGCAGTTCTTC. This encodes CASSITSRVTYNEQFF. Full variable domain (remainder filled in from reference TRBV19 and TRBJ2-1): DGGITQSPKYLFRKEGQNVTLSCEQNLNHDAMYWYRQDPGQGLRLIYYSQIVNDFQKGDIAEGYSVSREKKESFPLTVTSAQKNPTAFYLCASSITSRVTYNEQFFGPGTRLTVL.

The chain recombines TRBV28 with TRBJ2-7; the match to TRBD1 covers 8 bases. Trimming removed 6 bases from V and 3 bases from J; junction bases left unmatched: 10. Germline-derived CDR1 and CDR2 are MDHEN and SYDVKM. CDR3 size: 15 residues. The CDR3: CASRVDRGRVYEQYF. CDR3 nucleotide sequence: TGTGCCAGCAGGGTCGACAGGGGTCGGGTCTACGAGCAGTACTTC.

The V gene is TRBV28, the J gene TRBJ2-5, with 9 bases aligning to TRBD2. Per germline, CDR1 MDHEN and CDR2 SYDVKM. The CDR3 totals 15 residues. V lost 7 bases, J lost 3 bases, and 9 bases stayed unmatched. As DNA, the CDR3 is TGTGCCAGCACCGATAGCGGGAGAGGGAAAGAGACCCAGTACTTC. It is translated as CASTDSGRGKETQYF.

The chain couples TRBV11-1 to TRBJ2-1, with 15 bases aligning to TRBD2. Germline values: CDR1 SGHAT, CDR2 FQDESV (reference sequence). This CDR3 spans 17 amino acids. Losses at the gene ends were 5 bases for V and 7 bases for J; bases not matched to a gene: 9. The CDR3 is CASSPHRGLAGGNEQFF. Here the CDR3 DNA reads TGTGCCAGCAGCCCCCACCGGGGACTAGCGGGGGGTAATGAGCAGTTCTTC.

The chain is built from TRBV7-9 and TRBJ2-3; 14 bases are shared with TRBD2. Germline V gene lookup returns CDR1 SEHNR and CDR2 FQNEAQ (reference sequence). Germline trimming cut 2 bases from V and 5 bases from J; bases unmatched to any gene: 6. This CDR3 region has 17 residues. This chain's CDR3 is CASSLYAGTSGRDTQYF. The CDR3 nucleotides read TGTGCCAGCAGCTTATACGCCGGGACTAGCGGGAGAGATACGCAGTATTTT.

The chain employs TRBV6-6 and TRBJ1-3; D not certain. This CDR3 spans 11 amino acids. The V gene lost 9 bases and the J gene lost 4 bases, with 7 bases spanning the gap. Germline-derived CDR1 and CDR2 are MNHNY and SVGAGI (reference sequence). The CDR3 is CASHSGNTIYF. The CDR3 DNA is TGTGCCAGTCATTCCGGAAACACCATATATTTT.

The J gene is TRBJ2-3, the V gene TRBV5-1; the D gene is possibly TRBD1 (6 bases). The germline V gene encodes CDR1 SGHRS and CDR2 YFSETQ. V was clipped by 5 bases and J by 0 bases, with 16 bases between them. The CDR3 has 16 residues. The CDR3 region is CASSFQTGSSTDTQYF. DNA of the CDR3: TGCGCCAGCAGTTTCCAGACAGGTTCTAGCACAGATACGCAGTATTTT.

The chain couples TRBV7-2 to TRBJ2-6; a weak D match, TRBD2 (6 bases). CDR1 SGHTA and CDR2 FQGNSA come from the germline V gene. V dropped 5 bases and J dropped 2 bases, with 7 bases sitting between them. CDR3 length: 14 residues. For the CDR3, the DNA is TGTGCCAGCAGCCGGACTACTGGGGCCAACGTCCTGACTTTC. Protein product: CASSRTTGANVLTF.